One and the same sample provided the 27 T cell receptor beta chains below, sequenced in a study of PD-L1 blockade in urothelial cancer listed by TCRdb under 2017. Receptor libraries were prepared by the immunoSEQ multiplex PCR assay. TCRdb took this table from immuneACCESS and kept in-frame rearrangements with V and J called. Such tables lack part of the clones; where checked against another copy, unresolved V genes explain under half of the gap, and the rest is unexplained. The sample table shows tens of thousands of clones, and 85% are seen once. In total, the top ten clones hold about 6.7% of the sample. In light of the paper, this sample's time point label describes: pretreatment peripheral blood. The material was PBMCs, obtained around atezolizumab (anti-PD-L1) treatment. These receptors originate from a man aged 40-55 years with urothelial cancer.

V is TRBV28 and J is TRBJ2-3; D is unclear. This CDR3 is built from 14 residues. The germline V and J ends were trimmed by 3 bases and 4 bases, with 11 bases remaining between them. Germline V lookup: CDR1 MDHEN, CDR2 SYDVKM. CDR3 DNA: TGTGCCAGCAGTTTGTCCTACTTGGCAGATACGCAGTATTTT. The encoded protein is CASSLSYLADTQYF.

The chain has TRBV6-1 and TRBJ1-1; maybe TRBD1 (5 bases). Germline CDR1 MNHNS, CDR2 SASEGT. Trimming pared 3 bases from V and 0 bases from J, leaving 8 bases between. The CDR3 sequence is 14 residues long. For the CDR3, the DNA is TGTGCCAGCAGTGAGCTACAGGTGAACACTGAAGCTTTCTTT. Its translation is CASSELQVNTEAFF.

The chain combines TRBV2 with TRBJ2-1, with 13 bases that match TRBD2. The CDR3 contains 19 residues. The germline CDR1 and CDR2 sequences are SNHLY and FYNNEI. The V gene end was trimmed by 7 bases and the J gene end by 0 bases; junction bases not matched to a gene: 12. CDR3 amino acids: CASNPRGTSGTSSYNEQFF. The CDR3 DNA is TGTGCCAGCAACCCCCGGGGGACTAGCGGGACTAGCTCCTACAATGAGCAGTTCTTC. Filled out from reference TRBV2 and TRBJ2-1, the complete variable domain reads EPEVTQTPSHQVTQMGQEVILRCVPISNHLYFYWYRQILGQKVEFLVSFYNNEISEKSEIFDDQFSVERPDGSNFTLKIRSTKLEDSAMYFCASNPRGTSGTSSYNEQFFGPGTRLTVL.

This clone was counted once. This sequence joins TRBV15 and TRBJ1-2; 9 bases line up with TRBD1. Per germline, CDR1 LNHNV and CDR2 YYDKDF (reference sequence). There are 16 residues in the CDR3. V shed 0 bases and J 5 bases; nucleotides not matched to a gene: 7. CDR3 region: CATSREGTGQRYGYTF. Here the CDR3 DNA reads TGTGCCACCAGCAGAGAGGGGACAGGGCAGAGGTATGGCTACACCTTC.

The rearrangement links TRBV20-1 to TRBJ1-1; D perhaps matches TRBD1 (6 bases). The CDR3 runs 11 residues. From germline, CDR1 is DFQATT and CDR2 SNEGSKA (reference sequence). In DNA, the CDR3 is TGCAGGGGGGCCCCGAACACTGAAGCTTTCTTT. It codes for CRGAPNTEAFF.

The chain employs TRBV30 and TRBJ2-5, with no clear D. This CDR3 has 13 residues. Germline CDR1 is GTSNPN and CDR2 is SVGIG (reference sequence). The V and J ends lost 0 bases and 0 bases respectively, with 5 bases between them. The CDR3 spells CAWSVPNQETQYF. DNA for the CDR3: TGTGCCTGGAGTGTTCCCAACCAAGAGACCCAGTACTTC.

The V and J genes are TRBV7-2 and TRBJ2-5, with 13 bases matching TRBD2. CDR3 size: 16 residues. Germline V gene sequence: CDR1 SGHTA, CDR2 FQGNSA. The junction had 8 bases not matched to a gene; V was cut back by 5 bases and J by 5 bases. The CDR3 nucleotides read TGTGCCAGCAGCCAAGGACTAGCGGGAGCGAGGGAGACCCAGTACTTC. It is translated as CASSQGLAGARETQYF.

This chain links TRBV9 with TRBJ1-1; D perhaps matches TRBD1 (6 bases). The germline CDR1 and CDR2 sequences are SGDLS and YYNGEE. The CDR3 is 12 amino acids. Trimming removed 3 bases from V and 6 bases from J, with 9 bases in between. The CDR3: CASSAEGAEAFF. The CDR3 DNA reads as TGTGCCAGCAGCGCCGAGGGGGCTGAAGCTTTCTTT.

The chain employs TRBV2 and TRBJ2-3; tentative D call: TRBD1 (5 bases). CDR1 is SNHLY and CDR2 is FYNNEI in the germline V gene. This CDR3 is 16 amino acids long. V gave up 8 bases and J gave up 0 bases, with 18 bases separating them. The CDR3 sequence is CASSLTRQSSTDTQYF. The DNA of the CDR3 is TGTGCCAGCTCCCTGACCCGACAGTCTAGCACAGATACGCAGTATTTT. The full variable domain, rest sourced from reference TRBV2 and TRBJ2-3, is EPEVTQTPSHQVTQMGQEVILRCVPISNHLYFYWYRQILGQKVEFLVSFYNNEISEKSEIFDDQFSVERPDGSNFTLKIRSTKLEDSAMYFCASSLTRQSSTDTQYFGPGTRLTVL.

CDR3 sequence: CASSYSGSYDEQYF. In DNA, the CDR3 is TGTGCCAGCAGCTATAGCGGGAGCTACGACGAGCAGTACTTC. The rearrangement links TRBV6-5 to TRBJ2-7; 9 bases are shared with TRBD2. V shed 6 bases and J 5 bases; nucleotides not matched to a gene: 8. Per the germline V gene, CDR1 is MNHEY and CDR2 is SVGAGI. The length of the CDR3 is 14 residues.

The chain carries TRBV2 and TRBJ2-7, with D perhaps matching TRBD1 (5 bases). Germline values: CDR1 SNHLY, CDR2 FYNNEI. The CDR3 has 15 residues. Trimming stripped 9 bases from V and 4 bases from J, with 22 bases between. CDR3 sequence reads: CASLPGSSAVYEQYF. The DNA of the CDR3 is TGTGCCAGTCTTCCAGGGTCCTCGGCCGTATACGAGCAGTACTTC.

J is TRBJ2-5 and V is TRBV7-9, with no clear D. Trimming shortened V by 5 bases and J by 5 bases, and 15 bases separated the two germline ends. Per germline, CDR1 SEHNR and CDR2 FQNEAQ (reference sequence). CDR3 length equals 14 residues. The CDR3 is CASSPPGALETQYF. CDR3 bases: TGTGCCAGCAGCCCCCCTGGAGCGTTGGAGACCCAGTACTTC.

This chain uses TRBV19 with TRBJ2-7, with 8 bases identical to TRBD1. The V gene end was trimmed by 8 bases and the J gene end by 4 bases; junction bases not matched to a gene: 13. Germline CDR1 reads LNHDA; CDR2 reads SQIVND (reference sequence). The length of the CDR3 is 15 residues. The CDR3 DNA reads TGTGCCAGTCAGAGCGCCGGGACAGGACAATACGAGCAGTACTTC. Its translation is CASQSAGTGQYEQYF. Complete variable domain (other parts from reference TRBV19 and TRBJ2-7): DGGITQSPKYLFRKEGQNVTLSCEQNLNHDAMYWYRQDPGQGLRLIYYSQIVNDFQKGDIAEGYSVSREKKESFPLTVTSAQKNPTAFYLCASQSAGTGQYEQYFGPGTRLTVT.

The CDR3 region has the DNA TGTGCCAGCAGTTTGGGAGGACGGACTGAAGCTTTCTTT. Its protein product is CASSLGGRTEAFF. J is TRBJ1-1 and V is TRBV28; D is ambiguous. The germline gives CDR1 MDHEN, CDR2 SYDVKM. There are 13 residues in the CDR3. The ends were cut back, 3 bases at V and 5 bases at J, with 10 bases in the middle.

The gene calls are TRBV29-1 and TRBJ1-5; a possible D gene is TRBD1 (6 bases). CDR1 and CDR2 from the germline V gene are SQVTM and ANQGSEA. Deletions cut 5 bases from V and 0 bases from J, with 26 bases between. The CDR3 is made up of 19 amino acids. CDR3 loop: CSVPDHLTGMENSNQPQHF. The CDR3 nucleotides are TGCAGCGTTCCCGACCACTTAACAGGGATGGAAAATAGCAATCAGCCCCAGCATTTT.

V gene TRBV19 combines with J gene TRBJ2-1, with D maybe TRBD2 (5 bases). This CDR3 is 15 amino acids long. Germline V gene data show CDR1 as LNHDA and CDR2 as SQIVND (reference sequence). V dropped 1 base and J dropped 7 bases, with 14 bases sitting between them. The CDR3 spells CASSIGPRRGNEQFF. In DNA, the CDR3 is TGTGCCAGTAGTATAGGTCCGAGACGGGGAAATGAGCAGTTCTTC.

The V call is TRBV30, the J call TRBJ2-5, with TRBD2 identical over 7 bases. The CDR3 runs to 16 residues. V lost 0 bases and J lost 1; bases outside the gene matches: 8. Germline V gene sequence: CDR1 GTSNPN, CDR2 SVGIG (reference sequence). CDR3 in DNA: TGTGCCTGGAGTGTAGCGGGGAGGGGTTCCCAAGAGACCCAGTACTTC. It codes for CAWSVAGRGSQETQYF.

The chain joins TRBV18 to TRBJ2-1; 8 bases are shared with TRBD1. Germline V gives CDR1 KGHSH, CDR2 LQKENI. The CDR3 runs 17 residues. V lost 6 bases to trimming and J lost 7 bases; unmatched junction nucleotides: 17. The CDR3 loop is CASSQTLDRVVLNEQFF. The CDR3 nucleotides read TGTGCCAGCTCTCAAACCTTGGACAGGGTAGTTTTGAATGAGCAGTTCTTC.

The V and J genes are TRBV5-1 and TRBJ1-5; no reliable D call. Trimming pared 0 bases from V and 0 bases from J, leaving 4 bases between. Germline lookup yields CDR1 SGHRS and CDR2 YFSETQ. CDR3 length equals 14 residues. The CDR3: CASSLGVSNQPQHF. The CDR3 region has the DNA TGCGCCAGCAGCTTGGGCGTTAGCAATCAGCCCCAGCATTTT.

This chain connects TRBV5-1 to TRBJ1-2; D remains unclear. Germline assignment: CDR1 SGHRS and CDR2 YFSETQ. V gave up 1 base and J gave up 7 bases, with 14 bases separating them. This CDR3 region has 14 residues. The CDR3: CASSLRGQSGGYTF. The DNA for the CDR3 is TGCGCCAGCAGCTTGCGCGGTCAGTCTGGTGGCTACACCTTC.

The chain recombines TRBV10-3 with TRBJ2-1; TRBD2 matches 10 bases. The CDR3 spans 15 residues. Germline CDR1 reads ENHRY; CDR2 reads SYGVKD. Losses at the gene ends were 2 bases for V and 9 bases for J; bases not matched to a gene: 7. The CDR3 DNA reads as TGTGCCATCAGTGAGGTGTCTAGCGGGAGAGGTGAGCAGTTCTTC. This gives the protein CAISEVSSGRGEQFF.

The chain employs TRBV28 and TRBJ2-1; possible D gene TRBD2, 6 bases. The germline V gene encodes CDR1 MDHEN and CDR2 SYDVKM. V lost 8 bases and J 0 bases, leaving 17 bases between the germline ends. CDR3 length equals 16 residues. Here the CDR3 reads CASLVGGVSSYNEQFF. CDR3 nucleotide sequence: TGTGCCAGCTTGGTGGGCGGGGTAAGCTCCTACAATGAGCAGTTCTTC.

The chain links TRBV28 to TRBJ1-5; D gene uncertain. The V and J ends lost 7 bases and 7 bases respectively, with 20 bases between them. The CDR3 sequence is 15 residues long. Germline CDR1 reads MDHEN; CDR2 reads SYDVKM. The DNA of the CDR3 is TGTGCCAGCAAATACGGGGAGTGGGTCAACCAGCCCCAGCATTTT. It codes for CASKYGEWVNQPQHF.

The chain uses TRBV20-1 and TRBJ1-1; 7 bases fit TRBD1. Germline CDR1 DFQATT, CDR2 SNEGSKA (reference sequence). The V segment lost 5 bases and the J segment 5 bases; nucleotides outside the gene matches: 2. The CDR3 runs 11 residues. The CDR3 region is CSALQGTEAFF. CDR3 nucleotide sequence: TGCAGTGCTCTACAGGGGACTGAAGCTTTCTTT.

The chain has TRBV6-6 and TRBJ1-5, with a possible D match to TRBD1 (6 bases). This CDR3 region has 15 residues. V dropped 8 bases and J dropped 1 base, with 15 bases sitting between them. Germline V gives CDR1 MNHNY, CDR2 SVGAGI (reference sequence). In DNA form, the CDR3 reads TGTGCCAGCTGGCGGGGGGGCAGAAGCAATCAGCCCCAGCATTTT. This encodes CASWRGGRSNQPQHF.

V usage is TRBV5-1 and J usage is TRBJ2-5; TRBD2 is a possible D gene (6 bases). Germline V lookup: CDR1 SGHRS, CDR2 YFSETQ. V was clipped by 5 bases and J by 5 bases, with 19 bases between them. The CDR3 contains 15 residues. CDR3 region: CASSWLAPRGETQYF. The CDR3 DNA is TGCGCCAGCAGTTGGCTAGCGCCCCGGGGGGAGACCCAGTACTTC.

This clone was seen only a few times. The chain employs TRBV7-2 and TRBJ1-5; D possibly corresponds to TRBD1 (6 bases). V was pared by 5 bases and J by 0 bases, with 8 bases between. Germline loops: CDR1 SGHTA, CDR2 FQGNSA. This CDR3 contains 14 residues. The CDR3: CASSHRDSNQPQHF. Written as DNA, the CDR3 is TGTGCCAGCAGCCACAGGGATAGCAATCAGCCCCAGCATTTT.